These 31 T cell receptor beta chains were sequenced from one sample in a study of T cell responses to AZD1222 COVID-19 vaccine. Sequencing used immunoSEQ multiplex PCR; TCRdb keeps in-frame clones, though not all of them. The data hold under 200,000 clones, with 70% to 90% observed a single time. The specimen comprised peripheral blood, sampled 28 days after the second AZD1222 dose. The receptor source for this set is an adult who received the AZD1222 COVID-19 vaccine.

V is TRBV2 and J is TRBJ2-7; the D is unclear. Trimming left V 8 bases short and J 5 bases short, with 16 bases between. This CDR3 is built from 13 residues. Germline CDR1 reads SNHLY; CDR2 reads FYNNEI. The CDR3 region has the DNA TGTGCCAGCCGGGCAAGGAGCGTGGACGAGCAGTACTTC. It translates to CASRARSVDEQYF.

This chain links TRBV19 with TRBJ2-7; 8 nucleotides match TRBD1. The V gene's germline CDR1 is LNHDA and CDR2 SQIVND (reference sequence). The junction had 12 bases not matched to a gene; V was cut back by 3 bases and J by 5 bases. The CDR3 extends over 16 amino acids. The CDR3 here is CASSMRQGRNPHEQYF. CDR3 in DNA: TGTGCCAGTAGTATGCGACAGGGGAGGAACCCCCACGAGCAGTACTTC.

V and J are TRBV7-2 and TRBJ1-6; D not certain. CDR1 SGHTA and CDR2 FQGNSA come from the germline V gene. The CDR3 has 16 amino acids. V lost 1 base to trimming and J lost 10 bases, with 17 bases between them. Here the CDR3 reads CASSLGFGSIGSPLHF. The CDR3 bases are TGTGCCAGCAGCTTAGGTTTTGGAAGTATCGGATCACCCCTCCACTTT.

The V gene is TRBV25-1, the J gene TRBJ1-6, with 7 bases lining up with TRBD1. The J segment lost 2 bases and the V segment lost 4 bases, leaving 8 bases of the junction unmatched. The germline CDR1 and CDR2 sequences are MGHDK and SYGVNS. The CDR3 contains 17 residues. The CDR3 region has the DNA TGTGCCAGCAGTGGAGGGGGCGAGAGGGCCTATAATTCACCCCTCCACTTT. Encoded protein: CASSGGGERAYNSPLHF.

V usage is TRBV5-1 and J usage is TRBJ2-7, with 12 bases aligning to TRBD2. CDR1 SGHRS and CDR2 YFSETQ come from the germline V gene. The CDR3 is made up of 17 amino acids. The V gene end was trimmed by 3 bases and the J gene end by 5 bases; junction bases not matched to a gene: 12. CDR3 sequence (DNA): TGCGCCAGCAGCTACCTAGCGGGGGGGCCTATAAGCGACGAGCAGTACTTC. Its protein is CASSYLAGGPISDEQYF. Looking up the rest from reference TRBV5-1 and TRBJ2-7 gives the full variable domain: KAGVTQTPRYLIKTRGQQVTLSCSPISGHRSVSWYQQTPGQGLQFLFEYFSETQRNKGNFPGRFSGRQFSNSRSEMNVSTLELGDSALYLCASSYLAGGPISDEQYFGPGTRLTVT.

V gene TRBV4-3 combines with J gene TRBJ2-4, with D tentatively TRBD1 (7 bases). The V gene lost 1 base and the J gene lost 8 bases, with 12 bases spanning the gap. The germline CDR1 and CDR2 sequences are LGHNA and YSLEER. The CDR3 is made up of 14 amino acids. For the CDR3, the DNA is TGCGCCAGCAGCCAAGGGGGCAGGGGGGACATTCAGTACTTC. Its protein product is CASSQGGRGDIQYF.

This clone has a single count. The chain joins TRBV9 to TRBJ2-5; the match to TRBD2 covers 11 bases. The germline V gene has CDR1 SGDLS and CDR2 YYNGEE. Germline trimming cut 0 bases from V and 5 bases from J; bases unmatched to any gene: 3. This CDR3 spans 15 amino acids. Here the CDR3 reads CASSVGGLAAETQYF. The CDR3 DNA follows: TGTGCCAGCAGCGTAGGGGGACTAGCGGCGGAGACCCAGTACTTC.

This chain links TRBV11-2 with TRBJ2-7; D is unresolved. CDR3 size: 14 residues. The ends were cut back, 3 bases at V and 2 bases at J, with 11 bases in the middle. The germline CDR1 and CDR2 sequences are SGHAT and FQNNGV. Written as DNA, the CDR3 is TGTGCCAGCAGCTTTTGGGGATTTCCCTACGAGCAGTACTTC. Protein sequence: CASSFWGFPYEQYF.

The gene calls are TRBV4-1 and TRBJ1-2, with 9 bases aligning to TRBD1. There are 16 residues in the CDR3. CDR1 is MGHRA, CDR2 YSYEKL, per germline. V lost 0 bases and J lost 8; bases outside the gene matches: 10. CDR3 region: CASSQERRQGVRGYTF. DNA for the CDR3: TGCGCCAGCAGCCAAGAACGGAGACAGGGGGTTAGAGGCTACACCTTC.

This clone was found a few times. V is TRBV2 and J is TRBJ1-2; D might be TRBD1 (6 bases). The CDR3 sequence is 17 residues long. Germline CDR1 and CDR2: SNHLY and FYNNEI. Deletions cut 1 base from V and 2 bases from J, with 17 bases between. CDR3 protein: CASSEGATGRGNYGYTF. In nucleotides, the CDR3 is TGTGCCAGCAGTGAAGGGGCGACAGGAAGGGGGAACTATGGCTACACCTTC.

The chain links TRBV25-1 to TRBJ1-6; D gene unclear. V was pared by 6 bases and J by 13 bases, with 13 bases between. CDR3 length: 12 residues. Germline CDR1 MGHDK, CDR2 SYGVNS. For the CDR3, the DNA is TGTGCCAGCAGCGCCGGCGAGAGGCCCCTCCACTTT. Translated, it gives CASSAGERPLHF. Supplemented by reference TRBV25-1 and TRBJ1-6, the full variable domain reads EADIYQTPRYLVIGTGKKITLECSQTMGHDKMYWYQQDPGMELHLIHYSYGVNSTEKGDLSSESTVSRIRTEHFPLTLESARPSHTSQYLCASSAGERPLHFGNGTRLTVT.

This sequence joins TRBV9 and TRBJ1-1; D gene ambiguous. Trimming removed 0 bases at V and 8 bases at J, with 11 bases between. CDR1 is SGDLS and CDR2 is YYNGEE in the germline V gene. The length of the CDR3 is 13 residues. The CDR3 region has the DNA TGTGCCAGCAGCGTAGCTCCCGAGGGAGAAGCTTTCTTT. Protein product: CASSVAPEGEAFF.

This chain uses TRBV15 with TRBJ1-2; D is ambiguous. This CDR3 comprises 14 residues. Trimming removed 1 base from V and 0 bases from J, with 6 bases in between. CDR1 is LNHNV, CDR2 YYDKDF, per germline (reference sequence). The CDR3 region is CATSRGSPNYGYTF. In DNA form, the CDR3 reads TGTGCCACCAGCAGAGGGTCCCCTAACTATGGCTACACCTTC.

V is TRBV10-2 and J is TRBJ1-6; D gene ambiguous. The CDR3 has 13 residues. V gave up 6 bases and J gave up 5 bases, with 8 bases separating them. Germline V lookup: CDR1 WSHSY, CDR2 SAAADI. For the CDR3, the DNA is TGCGCCAGCAGCGCGACCGATAATTCACCCCTCCACTTT. It codes for CASSATDNSPLHF.

This rearrangement joins TRBV5-8 to TRBJ1-4; D gene uncertain. V was pared by 4 bases and J by 5 bases, with 15 bases between. From germline, CDR1 is SGHTS and CDR2 YDEGEE. CDR3 length: 15 residues. This chain's CDR3 is CASSMIPSVNEKLFF. The DNA of the CDR3 is TGTGCCAGCAGCATGATACCCTCAGTCAATGAAAAACTGTTTTTT. The variable domain in full, completed from reference TRBV5-8 and TRBJ1-4, reads EAGVTQSPTHLIKTRGQQATLRCSPISGHTSVYWYQQALGLGLQFLLWYDEGEERNRGNFPPRFSGRQFPNYSSELNVNALELEDSALYLCASSMIPSVNEKLFFGSGTQLSVL.

The chain has TRBV19 and TRBJ1-1; the match to TRBD1 covers 7 bases. The length of the CDR3 is 15 residues. Germline loops: CDR1 LNHDA, CDR2 SQIVND (reference sequence). J gave up 2 bases and V 8 bases, and 11 bases lay outside the gene matches. CDR3 region: CASRFHRGANTEAFF. The CDR3 DNA follows: TGTGCCAGTCGCTTTCACAGGGGCGCAAACACTGAAGCTTTCTTT.

This chain joins TRBV6-5 and TRBJ1-6; D is perhaps TRBD1 (6 bases). The V gene's germline CDR1 is MNHEY and CDR2 SVGAGI. The CDR3 has 15 amino acids. V dropped 7 bases and J dropped 0 bases, with 10 bases sitting between them. CDR3 region: CASTTGSSYNSPLHF. The CDR3 DNA follows: TGTGCCAGCACGACAGGCAGCTCCTATAATTCACCCCTCCACTTT.

The rearrangement joins TRBV4-1 to TRBJ1-5; 9 bases match TRBD1. Trimming at V came to 0 bases and at J to 6 bases, leaving 6 bases not matched to a gene. Germline CDR1 is MGHRA and CDR2 is YSYEKL. This CDR3 has 16 residues. The CDR3 loop reads CASSQEGTGWGQPQHF. The DNA of the CDR3 is TGCGCCAGCAGCCAAGAAGGGACAGGGTGGGGTCAGCCCCAGCATTTT.

The rearrangement uses TRBV7-9 and TRBJ2-7; a weak D match, TRBD2 (5 bases). The CDR3 loop spans 18 amino acids. Between the trimmed V and J ends, which lost 4 bases and 6 bases, there was a span of 28 bases. The V gene's germline CDR1 is SEHNR and CDR2 FQNEAQ (reference sequence). CDR3 region: CASSSTRAPDPILREQYF. The CDR3, as DNA: TGTGCCAGCAGCTCGACGAGGGCCCCGGACCCTATCCTCCGCGAGCAGTACTTC.

This chain connects TRBV10-3 to TRBJ2-2; 8 nucleotides line up with TRBD1. Per germline, CDR1 ENHRY and CDR2 SYGVKD. This CDR3 region has 15 residues. Trimming cost V 6 bases and J 3 bases; bases outside gene matches: 6. CDR3: CAISSRGLDTGELFF. The CDR3 DNA follows: TGTGCCATCAGCAGCAGGGGGCTCGACACCGGGGAGCTGTTTTTT.

This chain links TRBV4-1 with TRBJ2-2; 7 bases align to TRBD1. V lost 5 bases to trimming and J lost 5 bases; unmatched junction nucleotides: 2. This CDR3 is 13 amino acids long. The germline CDR1 and CDR2 sequences are MGHRA and YSYEKL. The CDR3 spells CASSKQGTGELFF. DNA for the CDR3: TGCGCCAGCAGCAAACAGGGGACCGGGGAGCTGTTTTTT.

This chain joins TRBV19 and TRBJ1-6, with 8 bases lining up with TRBD1. Germline V gene sequence: CDR1 LNHDA, CDR2 SQIVND (reference sequence). After removal of 5 bases from V and 3 bases from J, the junction contained 6 bases not matched to a gene. The CDR3 is 16 residues long. The CDR3 sequence: CASSLQGVGYNSPLHF. CDR3 sequence (DNA): TGTGCCAGTAGTCTACAGGGGGTGGGCTATAATTCACCCCTCCACTTT.

This sequence joins TRBV5-3 and TRBJ2-6; a weak D match, TRBD2 (7 bases). TRBV5-3 is given ORF status, its function remaining uncertain. Trimming removed 5 bases from V and 4 bases from J, with 19 bases in between. The CDR3 is 17 amino acids. This chain's CDR3 is CARSPEGGGPGANVLTF. CDR3 nucleotides: TGTGCCAGAAGTCCCGAGGGGGGAGGGCCCGGGGCCAACGTCCTGACTTTC.

The V gene is TRBV7-8, the J gene TRBJ2-7; 8 bases fit TRBD2. The germline V gene has CDR1 SGHVS and CDR2 FQNEAQ. J gave up 0 bases and V 5 bases, and 9 bases lay outside the gene matches. The CDR3 covers 16 residues. The CDR3 DNA follows: TGTGCCAGCAGCCTAACACCGGGGGGGCCCTCCTACGAGCAGTACTTC. It specifies CASSLTPGGPSYEQYF.

V usage is TRBV5-4 and J usage is TRBJ1-3; 8 bases match TRBD1. Per germline, CDR1 SGHNT and CDR2 YYREEE (reference sequence). This CDR3 is built from 14 residues. Trimming took 2 bases from V and 6 from J; bases not matched to a gene: 4. In DNA form, the CDR3 reads TGTGCCAGCAGCTTCACAGGGGGGACAAACACCATATATTTT. Encoded protein: CASSFTGGTNTIYF.

The V call is TRBV5-6, the J call TRBJ1-1; TRBD1 matches at 11 bases. The CDR3 contains 14 residues. Germline lookup yields CDR1 SGHDT and CDR2 YYEEEE. With V trimmed by 2 bases and J by 8 bases, 5 bases remained unmatched. The CDR3 spells CASSFQDRGREAFF. CDR3 DNA: TGTGCCAGCAGCTTTCAGGACAGGGGGCGGGAAGCTTTCTTT.

The chain has TRBV11-2 and TRBJ2-7, with no clear D. V was cut by 2 bases and J by 4 bases, with 18 bases left in between. Germline V gene lookup returns CDR1 SGHAT and CDR2 FQNNGV. CDR3 size: 16 residues. The CDR3 nucleotides read TGTGCCAGCAGCTTACCGAGGCGGAAATCTCCGTACGAGCAGTACTTC. Protein: CASSLPRRKSPYEQYF.

J is TRBJ1-6 and V is TRBV5-6, with TRBD1 as a possible D gene (5 bases). Germline CDR1 and CDR2: SGHDT and YYEEEE. CDR3 length: 15 residues. Deletions cut 0 bases from V and 10 bases from J, with 14 bases between. The CDR3 is CASSLARAGRSPLHF. As DNA, the CDR3 is TGTGCCAGCAGCTTGGCCAGGGCAGGGCGCTCACCCCTCCACTTT.

This clone was observed once. The V gene is TRBV7-2, the J gene TRBJ2-3; TRBD2 is a possible D gene (7 bases). Germline lookup yields CDR1 SGHTA and CDR2 FQGNSA. CDR3 length: 17 residues. Deletions cut 4 bases from V and 5 bases from J, with 22 bases between. CDR3 DNA sequence: TGTGCCAGCAGCTCAAAGTCGTGGGGGGGCCGGGTAGATACGCAGTATTTT. It translates to CASSSKSWGGRVDTQYF.

V gene TRBV9 combines with J gene TRBJ2-1; D gene unclear. The germline V and J ends were trimmed by 3 bases and 4 bases, with 8 bases remaining between them. From germline, CDR1 is SGDLS and CDR2 YYNGEE. CDR3 length equals 13 residues. The CDR3: CASSGGSYNEQFF. In DNA form, the CDR3 reads TGTGCCAGCAGCGGCGGATCTTACAATGAGCAGTTCTTC.

This rearrangement joins TRBV20-1 to TRBJ1-2, with 7 bases aligning to TRBD1. CDR3 size: 14 residues. Trimming at V came to 3 bases and at J to 4 bases, leaving 8 bases not matched to a gene. The germline gives CDR1 DFQATT, CDR2 SNEGSKA (reference sequence). The CDR3 DNA reads as TGCAGTGCTAGTGGGACAGTTACACTCTATGGCTACACCTTC. Amino acids: CSASGTVTLYGYTF.